This T cell receptor (beta chain) was observed in a study of tumor-infiltrating lymphocytes in localized non-small cell lung cancer. Study results and caveats: Available tissue quantity limited TCR sequencing to a patient subset.

Clones were read by immunoSEQ multiplex PCR, and TCRdb kept only the in-frame ones, dropping some. Among around 15,000 clones listed, roughly 69% were seen once. Trimming left V 5 bases short and J 6 bases short, with 14 bases between. Germline assignment: CDR1 SNHLY and CDR2 FYNNEI. The CDR3 is 13 residues long. With respect to this clone: As yet, its antigen is unknown.

Sequences were obtained from lung tumor tissue. This receptor was identified in a human donor with non-small cell lung cancer. The genes are TRBV2 and TRBJ2-7; no reliable D call. CDR3 sequence reads: CASSKVPSGEQYF. The CDR3 DNA reads as TGTGCCAGCAGTAAGGTTCCTTCCGGCGAGCAGTACTTC.